This is a list of T cell receptor beta chains from one sample in a study of cytomegalovirus exposure and HLA in healthy donors. The assay was immunoSEQ multiplex PCR, and TCRdb's table has in-frame clones only and misses some. Among 150,000 to 200,000 clones listed, approximately 80% were seen once. The sample was PBMCs. These receptors all come from a woman aged 25 to 39 in good health and CMV-seronegative. Each CDR3 is given with its conserved first and last residue.

v_gene: TRBV14
j_gene: TRBJ1-2
CDR3aa: CASSQGASRGYTF

v_gene: TRBV6-1
j_gene: TRBJ2-5
CDR3aa: CASSENSGAQETQYF

v_gene: TRBV5-4
j_gene: TRBJ2-6
CDR3aa: CASLGQVMGSANVLTF

v_gene: TRBV7-2
j_gene: TRBJ2-5
CDR3aa: CASSLVASGEETQYF

v_gene: TRBV30
j_gene: TRBJ1-4
CDR3aa: CACTTGLEKLFF

v_gene: TRBV30
j_gene: TRBJ1-1
CDR3aa: CAWRQGPNTEAFF

v_gene: TRBV19
j_gene: TRBJ2-5
CDR3aa: CASSGGVGVQETQYF

v_gene: TRBV5-5
j_gene: TRBJ2-5
CDR3aa: CASSATGGPQETQYF

v_gene: TRBV7-6
j_gene: TRBJ2-7
CDR3aa: CASSLVDRGPRDEQYF

v_gene: TRBV4-1
j_gene: TRBJ1-2
CDR3aa: CASSQGGTAYGYTF

v_gene: TRBV27
j_gene: TRBJ1-5
CDR3aa: CASSSRTGAGQPQHF

v_gene: TRBV9
j_gene: TRBJ2-5
CDR3aa: CASSVGWQGSETQYF

v_gene: TRBV9
j_gene: TRBJ1-2
CDR3aa: CASSVGPRENYGYTF

v_gene: TRBV19
j_gene: TRBJ1-5
CDR3aa: CASSQGRVGQPQHF

v_gene: TRBV5-4
j_gene: TRBJ1-3
CDR3aa: CASSNTGTVGNTIYF

v_gene: TRBV6-5
j_gene: TRBJ1-1
CDR3aa: CASSSGQGVTEAFF

v_gene: TRBV5-1
j_gene: TRBJ2-3
CDR3aa: CASSLGLGPGQDTQYF

v_gene: TRBV7-9
j_gene: TRBJ1-2
CDR3aa: CASSSGEGSSGGYGYTF

v_gene: TRBV7-9
j_gene: TRBJ2-2
CDR3aa: CASNLAGWPLGNTGELFF

v_gene: TRBV6-1
j_gene: TRBJ2-7
CDR3aa: CASSAGRTYEQYF

v_gene: TRBV7-3
j_gene: TRBJ1-2
CDR3aa: CASSLLGAPTYGYTF

v_gene: TRBV2
j_gene: TRBJ2-1
CDR3aa: CASSFFAGPNNEQFF

v_gene: TRBV7-9
j_gene: TRBJ2-7
CDR3aa: CASSLGHPSYEQYF

v_gene: TRBV7-9
j_gene: TRBJ2-3
CDR3aa: CASSLDGGEDTQYF

v_gene: TRBV19
j_gene: TRBJ1-1
CDR3aa: CASGDRWTGAFF

v_gene: TRBV9
j_gene: TRBJ1-3
CDR3aa: CASSTGTAGNTIYF

v_gene: TRBV27
j_gene: TRBJ2-7
CDR3aa: CASSFGGQGVYEQYF

v_gene: TRBV10-3
j_gene: TRBJ1-2
CDR3aa: CAISESQDYGYTF

v_gene: TRBV5-1
j_gene: TRBJ2-7
CDR3aa: CASSLGRRRSAYEQYF

v_gene: TRBV27
j_gene: TRBJ2-7
CDR3aa: CASSLTSGRLYEQYF

v_gene: TRBV27
j_gene: TRBJ2-7
CDR3aa: CASSPSLADSYEQYF

v_gene: TRBV4-1
j_gene: TRBJ1-2
CDR3aa: CASSQGSRGYGYTF

v_gene: TRBV15
j_gene: TRBJ1-3
CDR3aa: CATSRDLPQAPSGNTIYF

v_gene: TRBV18
j_gene: TRBJ1-1
CDR3aa: CASSLLLEDTEAFF

v_gene: TRBV4-1
j_gene: TRBJ2-1
CDR3aa: CASSQGLAGGQYNEQFF

v_gene: TRBV29-1
j_gene: TRBJ2-5
CDR3aa: CSVVGLAGGREETQYF

v_gene: TRBV29-1
j_gene: TRBJ2-7
CDR3aa: CSHPGEREGLDEQHF

v_gene: TRBV11-1
j_gene: TRBJ1-1
CDR3aa: CASSPRDRSMNTEAFF

v_gene: TRBV5-1
j_gene: TRBJ2-7
CDR3aa: CASSFGQGISYEQYF

v_gene: TRBV27
j_gene: TRBJ1-4
CDR3aa: CASSSRGARGVEKLFF

v_gene: TRBV1
j_gene: TRBJ2-3
CDR3aa: CTSSPPSPSGAHTDTQYF

v_gene: TRBV4-3
j_gene: TRBJ2-5
CDR3aa: CASSYSGRAKETQYF

v_gene: TRBV7-9
j_gene: TRBJ1-2
CDR3aa: CASSLARISGYTF

v_gene: TRBV6-6
j_gene: TRBJ1-4
CDR3aa: CASSYGGLKNEKLFF

v_gene: TRBV6-1
j_gene: TRBJ1-2
CDR3aa: CASIWTGRNYGYTF

v_gene: TRBV5-1
j_gene: TRBJ1-1
CDR3aa: CASSTGQIALPTEAFF

v_gene: TRBV7-9
j_gene: TRBJ1-4
CDR3aa: CASSSGRDRQNEKLFF

v_gene: TRBV30
j_gene: TRBJ1-2
CDR3aa: CASRGTGIPNYGYPF

v_gene: TRBV7-9
j_gene: TRBJ2-6
CDR3aa: CASSSTVSGANVLTF

v_gene: TRBV30
j_gene: TRBJ1-1
CDR3aa: CAWSGQVNTEAFF

v_gene: TRBV28
j_gene: TRBJ1-3
CDR3aa: CASSPPHSFASNTIYF

v_gene: TRBV11-2
j_gene: TRBJ2-7
CDR3aa: CASSLGHGTGSYEQYF

v_gene: TRBV7-3
j_gene: TRBJ2-6
CDR3aa: CASSVRTSGGPGANVLTF

v_gene: TRBV10-3
j_gene: TRBJ1-3
CDR3aa: CAISVAERGNTIYF

v_gene: TRBV4-2
j_gene: TRBJ2-1
CDR3aa: CASGLAFRSSYNEQFF

v_gene: TRBV7-9
j_gene: TRBJ1-1
CDR3aa: CASSLATGSNTEAFF

v_gene: TRBV19
j_gene: TRBJ2-7
CDR3aa: CASSILPGQSYEQYF